This entry lists 3 T cell receptor beta chains sequenced from one sample in a study of tumor-infiltrating lymphocytes in primary liver carcinoma. Constant-region priming of about 520 ng total RNA yielded TCR beta cDNA. Generation of the TCR beta libraries relied on three nested multiplex PCR rounds using slightly modified ARM-PCR. Running about 11 cycles apiece, the first two PCR rounds relied on TRBV1-TRBV30 forward primers together with a C-beta reverse primer. TCRdb independently ran MiXCR on the multiplex PCR reads; one entry per CDR3 protein. The sample records tens of thousands of distinct CDR3 sequences, around 78% being singletons. Taking 20-30 mg of unsorted bulk tissue, the authors co-extracted RNA and DNA. The sequenced material came from liver tumor tissue from sampling region 3. Subset specified: tumor region T3, left-lateral pole. The receptors were sampled from a man aged 40-49 years with primary liver carcinoma and hepatitis B virus infection.

The CDR3 coding sequence is TGTGCCAGCAGTGAGGAGGGGCGCGGAGGCAATCAGCCCCAGCATTTT. Amino acid sequence: CASSEEGRGGNQPQHF. The V gene is TRBV6-1, the J gene TRBJ1-5, with D possibly TRBD1 on 5 matching bases. Germline V gene data show CDR1 as MNHNS and CDR2 as SASEGT. This CDR3 contains 16 residues. V lost 3 bases and J lost 2, with 14 bases in between.

For this clonotype: At one of its ends the junction is not consistent with the germline gene, which may arise from a read error. The V gene is TRBV11-2, the J gene TRBJ2-1; TRBD2 matches 9 bases. Germline V gives CDR1 SGHAT, CDR2 FQNNGV. CDR3 size: 16 residues. DNA for the CDR3: TGTGCCAGCAGCTTAGGGCTCCTAGCGGGAATGAATGAGCAATCCTTC. Amino acid sequence: CASSLGLLAGMNEQSF.

A word on this clonotype: The conserved phenylalanine or tryptophan is not found at the CDR3 terminus, so this likely reflects a read error. The V and J genes are TRBV30 and TRBJ2-5, with D unclear. Germline-derived CDR1 and CDR2 are GTSNPN and SVGIG (reference sequence). CDR3 length: 12 amino acids. This CDR3 is CIWSESLETQYL. The CDR3 nucleotides are TGTATCTGGAGTGAGAGCCTAGAGACCCAGTACCTC.